Below are 25 T cell receptor beta chains sequenced from a single sample in a study of T-cell memory formation after mild COVID-19. MiXCR, applied by TCRdb to the 5' RACE reads, yields one record per CDR3 protein. Among around 150,000 distinct CDR3 sequences, about 9.9% were seen once, and the ten largest hold 3% to 4%. The sample consisted of PBMCs or a T cell subset sorted from them (not recorded which). Source of these receptors: a man younger than 35 who had mild COVID-19 (a few samples of this study predate the infection). Cell type and time point are not known.

The rearrangement joins TRBV5-5 to TRBJ1-3; D possibly corresponds to TRBD1 (5 bases). The ends were cut back, 0 bases at V and 4 bases at J, with 11 bases in the middle. Germline V lookup: CDR1 SGHKS, CDR2 YYEKEE (reference sequence). This CDR3 region has 15 residues. The CDR3 nucleotides read TGTGCCAGCAGCTTGGGCCACGGACACGGAAACACCATATATTTT. It yields the protein CASSLGHGHGNTIYF.

The chain employs TRBV6-5 and TRBJ2-7; unclear D gene. Germline V gene sequence: CDR1 MNHEY, CDR2 SVGAGI. The CDR3 is made up of 16 amino acids. Trimming pared 0 bases from V and 0 bases from J, leaving 12 bases between. CDR3 DNA: TGTGCCAGCAGTTACTCGTTTCACGGTTCCTCCTACGAGCAGTACTTC. Protein sequence: CASSYSFHGSSYEQYF.

The J gene is TRBJ1-3, the V gene TRBV10-3; D unclear. Germline V CDR1 and CDR2: ENHRY, SYGVKD. This CDR3 spans 15 amino acids. V lost 7 bases and J lost 0, with 13 bases in between. CDR3 region: CAINAAVLSGNTIYF. DNA for the CDR3: TGTGCCATCAATGCAGCGGTACTCTCTGGAAACACCATATATTTT.

This clonotype was detected only a few times. The CDR3 DNA follows: TGCGCCAGCATCAGAGTGATGGCGAGAACCTACAATGAGCAGTTCTTC. Protein product: CASIRVMARTYNEQFF. The chain links TRBV10-1 to TRBJ2-1, with no clear D. Deletions cut 7 bases from V and 2 bases from J, with 18 bases between. The CDR3 loop spans 16 amino acids. Germline CDR1 reads WNHNN; CDR2 reads SYGVQD (reference sequence).

This clonotype was observed many times. This chain joins TRBV5-1 and TRBJ2-2; D perhaps matches TRBD2 (6 bases). The V end lost 5 bases, the J end lost 4 bases, and 12 bases lay between the germline ends. Germline V gives CDR1 SGHRS, CDR2 YFSETQ. The CDR3 totals 14 residues. This CDR3 reads CASRLEGFTGELFF. The CDR3 bases are TGCGCCAGCAGGCTGGAGGGCTTCACCGGGGAGCTGTTTTTT.

This rearrangement joins TRBV10-3 to TRBJ1-2; perhaps TRBD1 as D (5 bases). V dropped 2 bases and J dropped 2 bases, with 9 bases sitting between them. Germline V gene sequence: CDR1 ENHRY, CDR2 SYGVKD. CDR3 length equals 14 residues. The chain's CDR3 is CAISERDSNYGYTF. The CDR3 DNA reads as TGTGCCATCAGTGAGAGGGACTCAAACTATGGCTACACCTTC.

This sequence joins TRBV19 and TRBJ2-2; D is unclear. The germline CDR1 and CDR2 sequences are LNHDA and SQIVND (reference sequence). There are 13 residues in the CDR3. Trimming pared 1 base from V and 3 bases from J, leaving 3 bases between. The CDR3 loop is CASSIGYTGELFF. The CDR3 DNA follows: TGTGCCAGTAGTATAGGATACACCGGGGAGCTGTTTTTT. The whole variable domain, filled in from reference TRBV19 and TRBJ2-2, reads DGGITQSPKYLFRKEGQNVTLSCEQNLNHDAMYWYRQDPGQGLRLIYYSQIVNDFQKGDIAEGYSVSREKKESFPLTVTSAQKNPTAFYLCASSIGYTGELFFGEGSRLTVL.

This clonotype was counted between two and nine times. The rearrangement joins TRBV29-1 to TRBJ2-3; 8 bases are a match to TRBD2. This CDR3 has 13 residues. J lost 6 bases, V lost 6 bases, and 8 bases had no gene match. CDR1 is SQVTM and CDR2 is ANQGSEA in the germline V gene. This chain's CDR3 is CSVDSGVGDTQYF. CDR3 in DNA: TGCAGCGTCGATAGCGGGGTCGGGGATACGCAGTATTTT.

This clonotype was observed at least ten times. The rearrangement links TRBV20-1 to TRBJ2-7, with D perhaps given as TRBD1 or TRBD2 (6 bases each). Trimming cost V 6 bases and J 3 bases, with 21 bases left between them. CDR1 and CDR2 (germline): DFQATT, SNEGSKA (reference sequence). The CDR3 covers 15 residues. The CDR3 here is CSARTGAERFYEQYF. The CDR3 bases are TGCAGTGCGAGAACGGGGGCGGAACGTTTCTACGAGCAGTACTTC.

The table lists this clonotype with a few counts. This sequence joins TRBV5-1 and TRBJ2-1; 12 bases are a match to TRBD2. The CDR3 consists of 15 residues. V gave up 5 bases and J gave up 4 bases; unmatched junction bases: 4. CDR1 is SGHRS, CDR2 YFSETQ, per germline. CDR3 protein: CASRLAGGPYNEQFF. CDR3 coding DNA: TGCGCCAGCAGACTAGCGGGGGGCCCTTACAATGAGCAGTTCTTC.

In its sample, this clonotype was seen a few times. The chain has TRBV6-5 and TRBJ1-2; 10 bases agree with TRBD1. This CDR3 has 16 residues. Unmatched junction bases numbered 12, after V lost 6 bases and J lost 5 bases. Germline CDR1 is MNHEY and CDR2 is SVGAGI. The DNA of the CDR3 is TGTGCCAGCAGCCTCACCCGACAGGGGGCAATGTATGGCTACACCTTC. Translating gives CASSLTRQGAMYGYTF.

The chain carries TRBV29-1 and TRBJ2-1; 7 positions agree with TRBD2. The CDR3 contains 14 residues. Trimming removed 7 bases from V and 7 bases from J; junction bases left unmatched: 13. CDR1 SQVTM and CDR2 ANQGSEA come from the germline V gene. CDR3 DNA: TGCAGCGCCGGAAGGGCTAGCGGACGGAATGAGCAGTTCTTC. Translated: CSAGRASGRNEQFF.

This clonotype has just a few counts. This rearrangement joins TRBV12-3 or TRBV12-4 to TRBJ1-1; D is uncertain. Trimming removed 5 bases from V and 5 bases from J, with 21 bases in between. The CDR3 covers 16 residues. The CDR3 region is CASSPQAGRMLTEAFF. DNA for the CDR3: TGTGCCAGCAGTCCTCAGGCCGGACGCATGCTTACTGAAGCTTTCTTT.

DNA of the CDR3: TGTGCCAGCAGCTTAGGGAGCCTGGGAGATACGCAGTATTTT. It encodes CASSLGSLGDTQYF. This sequence joins TRBV11-3 and TRBJ2-3, with D uncertain. The CDR3 runs 14 residues. Trimming shortened V by 1 base and J by 5 bases, and 10 bases separated the two germline ends. Per the germline V gene, CDR1 is SGHNT and CDR2 is YENEEA.

This clonotype appeared many times. The chain has TRBV5-1 and TRBJ2-1; 7 positions match TRBD1. The CDR3 length is 16 residues. The J segment lost 5 bases and the V segment lost 4 bases, leaving 12 bases of the junction unmatched. CDR1 SGHRS and CDR2 YFSETQ come from the germline V gene. Here the CDR3 reads CASSLTPWTGDNEQFF. The CDR3 region has the DNA TGCGCCAGCAGCCTAACCCCTTGGACAGGCGACAATGAGCAGTTCTTC.

This clonotype occurred many times. V and J are TRBV11-2 and TRBJ2-2; D gene unclear. Per the germline V gene, CDR1 is SGHAT and CDR2 is FQNNGV. The V and J ends lost 1 base and 6 bases respectively, with 9 bases between them. The CDR3 has 14 residues. CDR3 loop: CASSLVGGAGELFF. The DNA of the CDR3 is TGTGCCAGCAGCTTAGTAGGTGGCGCCGGGGAGCTGTTTTTT.

The chain has TRBV27 and TRBJ2-1, with TRBD1 matching 9 bases. In germline, CDR1 is MNHEY, CDR2 SMNVEV (reference sequence). There are 15 residues in the CDR3. V lost 0 bases to trimming and J lost 7 bases; unmatched junction nucleotides: 4. The CDR3 loop is CASSLSGQGRNEQFF. CDR3 in DNA: TGTGCCAGCAGTTTATCGGGACAGGGACGTAATGAGCAGTTCTTC.

In its sample, this clonotype was seen a few times. The chain carries TRBV7-9 and TRBJ1-2; 10 bases are a match to TRBD1. V lost 4 bases, J lost 6 bases, and 8 bases stayed unmatched. There are 15 residues in the CDR3. Germline lookup yields CDR1 SEHNR and CDR2 FQNEAQ (reference sequence). CDR3 protein: CASSSWTGGVDGYTF. The CDR3 DNA reads TGTGCCAGCAGCTCTTGGACAGGGGGAGTCGATGGCTACACCTTC. Full variable domain (rest looked up from reference TRBV7-9 and TRBJ1-2): DTGVSQNPRHKITKRGQNVTFRCDPISEHNRLYWYRQTLGQGPEFLTYFQNEAQLEKSRLLSDRFSAERPKGSFSTLEIQRTEQGDSAMYLCASSSWTGGVDGYTFGSGTRLTVV.

The rearrangement uses TRBV6-6 and TRBJ1-2, with 7 bases identical to TRBD1. V dropped 5 bases and J dropped 6; count of bases not matched to a gene: 6. The CDR3 consists of 13 residues. In germline, CDR1 is MNHNY, CDR2 SVGAGI (reference sequence). CDR3 DNA: TGTGCCAGCAGTCTCCCAGGGGGGGATGGCTACACCTTC. Residues: CASSLPGGDGYTF.

The rearrangement uses TRBV12-3 or TRBV12-4 and TRBJ1-2, with D possibly matching TRBD1 (6 bases). Trimming removed 3 bases from V and 6 bases from J, with 14 bases in between. This CDR3 is built from 14 residues. The CDR3 protein is CASSLGDRFNGYTF. The CDR3 DNA follows: TGTGCCAGCAGTTTGGGAGACAGGTTTAATGGCTACACCTTC.

This clonotype was counted only a few times. The J gene is TRBJ2-2, the V gene TRBV19; 7 positions agree with TRBD2. The germline CDR1 and CDR2 sequences are LNHDA and SQIVND (reference sequence). V trimming: 6 bases; J trimming: 4 bases; junction bases outside the gene matches: 8. The CDR3 is 15 amino acids. CDR3 nucleotide sequence: TGTGCCAGTAGGGCGGGGGAAGTGAGCACCGGGGAGCTGTTTTTT. The encoded protein is CASRAGEVSTGELFF.

The DNA for the CDR3 is TGTGCCAGCAGCCCCATGACCGTACACTCTGGAAACACCATATATTTT. Translated, it gives CASSPMTVHSGNTIYF. The chain carries TRBV11-2 and TRBJ1-3; D uncertain. Germline CDR1 and CDR2: SGHAT and FQNNGV. Trimming cost V 5 bases and J 0 bases, with 14 bases left between them. The CDR3 has 16 amino acids.

A few counts support this clonotype. It is unclear where the CDR3 begins or ends on the DNA, so no DNA is shown, and the CDR3 is as TCRdb lists it. The chain recombines TRBV18 with TRBJ2-2. The CDR3 has 13 residues if both end residues are counted. Germline V gene lookup returns CDR1 KGHSH and CDR2 LQKENI. CDR3 loop: CASSPRRAGELFF.

The J gene is TRBJ1-1, the V gene TRBV11-3; 7 nucleotides match TRBD1. J was trimmed by 7 bases and V by 1 base; bases with no gene match: 3. CDR1 is SGHNT and CDR2 is YENEEA in the germline V gene. This CDR3 contains 13 residues. DNA of the CDR3: TGTGCCAGCAGCTTAGGTCGGGACAGTGAAGCTTTCTTT. Encoded protein: CASSLGRDSEAFF.

This clonotype was detected only a few times. The rearrangement joins TRBV25-1 to TRBJ1-1; D ambiguous. Trimming cost V 6 bases and J 4 bases, with 12 bases left between them. This CDR3 contains 13 residues. Germline CDR1 reads MGHDK; CDR2 reads SYGVNS. The CDR3 protein is CASSEEVVTEAFF. DNA of the CDR3: TGTGCCAGCAGCGAAGAGGTGGTCACTGAAGCTTTCTTT.